Below are 3 T cell receptor beta chains sequenced from a single sample in a study of T cell responses to AZD1222 COVID-19 vaccine. Only in-frame clones appear in the TCRdb table, and some are missing; sequencing was by immunoSEQ multiplex PCR. This table has 95,000 to 150,000 clones, 75% to 90% appearing once. Sequences were derived from peripheral blood, sampled on day 0 of AZD1222 vaccination. The receptors shown here come from an adult in good health.

This chain links TRBV5-8 with TRBJ2-5, with 7 bases matching TRBD1. The CDR3 length is 16 residues. The V gene's germline CDR1 is SGHTS and CDR2 YDEGEE. J was trimmed by 2 bases and V by 3 bases; bases with no gene match: 10. In DNA form, the CDR3 reads TGTGCCAGCAGCTCAGAGGCGAGACAGGGACAAGAGACCCAGTACTTC. As protein: CASSSEARQGQETQYF.

This chain uses TRBV5-1 with TRBJ2-7, with TRBD2 matching 15 bases. Germline CDR1 reads SGHRS; CDR2 reads YFSETQ. CDR3 length: 17 amino acids. The junction had 10 bases not matched to a gene; V was cut back by 4 bases and J by 5 bases. CDR3 nucleotides: TGCGCCAGCAGCCTTGGACTAGCGGGAGGGCCTATCCACGAGCAGTACTTC. Protein sequence: CASSLGLAGGPIHEQYF.

V gene TRBV9 combines with J gene TRBJ1-1; D perhaps matches TRBD1 (6 bases). Germline lookup yields CDR1 SGDLS and CDR2 YYNGEE. CDR3 length equals 16 residues. Trimming took off 0 bases at V and 7 bases at J, with 19 bases between the two ends. As DNA, the CDR3 is TGTGCCAGCAGCGTAGGGATTGGGGGGCCCGGGAGTGAAGCTTTCTTT. Protein: CASSVGIGGPGSEAFF.